This TCR beta chain was recorded in a study of T cell repertoires in ileal Crohn's disease. Time point noted: neoterminal ileum biopsy at postoperative endoscopy, about 6 months after surgery. Eligibility required adulthood, ileal or ileocolonic Crohn's disease and indicated ileocolonic resection. Trimming cost V 9 bases and J 1 base, with 15 bases left between them. This CDR3 comprises 14 residues. CDR1 is SGHAT and CDR2 is FQNNGV in the germline V gene. A few counts support this clone. What it recognizes is unknown. The protocol was immunoSEQ multiplex PCR, while the TCRdb copy is restricted to in-frame clones and leaves out a portion. The sample lists roughly 4,900 clones; about 83% were seen once. The study's findings and limits: Postoperative endoscopy occurred within one year, median about 7 months.

The rearrangement links TRBV11-2 to TRBJ1-2, with a possible D match to TRBD1 (6 bases). The origin of this receptor is an adult with Crohn's disease. Sample: ileal tissue. The CDR3, as DNA: TGTGCCAGTCATACCCGGGACATTAACTATGGCTACACCTTC. Amino acids: CASHTRDINYGYTF.